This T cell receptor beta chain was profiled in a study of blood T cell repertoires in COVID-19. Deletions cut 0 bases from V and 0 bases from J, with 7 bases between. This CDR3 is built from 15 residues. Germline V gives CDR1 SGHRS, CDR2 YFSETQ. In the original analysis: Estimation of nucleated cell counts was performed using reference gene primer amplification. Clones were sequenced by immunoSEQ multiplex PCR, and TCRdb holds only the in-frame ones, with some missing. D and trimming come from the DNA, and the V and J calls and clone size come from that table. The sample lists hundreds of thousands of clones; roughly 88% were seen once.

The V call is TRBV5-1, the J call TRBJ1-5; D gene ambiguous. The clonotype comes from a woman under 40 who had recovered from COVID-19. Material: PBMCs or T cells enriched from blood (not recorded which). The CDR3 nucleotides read TGCGCCAGCAGCTTGGACAGCTATAGCAATCAGCCCCAGCATTTT. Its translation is CASSLDSYSNQPQHF.